This passage covers 17 T cell receptor beta chains from one sample sequenced in a study of T cells in Graves' hyperthyroidism and ophthalmopathy. RNA transcripts were the template for amplifying TCR beta CDR3 regions. The HTBI primer set served for first-round RT-PCR of the TCR CDR3. TCRdb re-analysed the multiplex PCR reads in MiXCR, keeping a single row per CDR3 protein. The top ten hold approximately 8% of the sample, which has 700,000 or so distinct CDR3 sequences, around 17% seen once. The material sequenced was blood. These receptors all stem from a man aged 18 to 30 with Graves' hyperthyroidism.

This chain joins TRBV19 and TRBJ1-4; possibly TRBD1 for D (5 bases). Trimming took off 2 bases at V and 0 bases at J, with 19 bases between the two ends. The CDR3 consists of 19 residues. The germline gives CDR1 LNHDA, CDR2 SQIVND (reference sequence). The CDR3 spells CASSIRPRGVGATNEKLFF. In DNA form, the CDR3 reads TGTGCCAGTAGTATACGGCCAAGGGGAGTAGGTGCAACTAATGAAAAACTGTTTTTT.

The CDR3 nucleotides are TGTGCCAGCAGCTCAACGACAGGGGGCAAGACAGATACGCAGTATTTT. It is translated as CASSSTTGGKTDTQYF. The V gene is TRBV7-9, the J gene TRBJ2-3; 10 bases fit TRBD1. CDR3 length: 16 amino acids. With 4 bases clipped from V and 3 bases from J, the junction kept 7 bases outside the gene matches. CDR1 and CDR2 from the germline V gene are SEHNR and FQNEAQ (reference sequence).

This clonotype was counted at least ten times. This CDR3 is CASSYLQGAYEQYF. The CDR3 nucleotides read TGTGCCAGCAGTTATCTACAGGGGGCTTACGAGCAGTACTTC. The chain has TRBV6-2 or TRBV6-3 and TRBJ2-7; 9 nucleotides match TRBD1. The CDR3 extends over 14 amino acids. Germline V lookup: CDR1 MNHEY, CDR2 SVGEGT. J lost 4 bases, V lost 3 bases, and 4 bases had no gene match.

This clonotype was seen a few times. The rearrangement links TRBV3-1 to TRBJ2-2; the match to TRBD2 covers 13 bases. This CDR3 spans 18 amino acids. V shed 2 bases, J shed 6 bases, and the junction held 9 bases outside the gene matches. The germline V gene has CDR1 LGHDT and CDR2 YNNKEL (reference sequence). This chain's CDR3 is CASSQLLPGLAGAGELFF. In DNA, the CDR3 is TGTGCCAGCAGCCAATTGCTTCCCGGACTAGCGGGAGCCGGGGAGCTGTTTTTT.

The J gene is TRBJ2-3, the V gene TRBV10-1; 12 nucleotides align to TRBD2. Losses at the gene ends were 4 bases for V and 4 bases for J; bases not matched to a gene: 6. Germline-derived CDR1 and CDR2 are WNHNN and SYGVQD (reference sequence). The CDR3 has 16 residues. CDR3 in DNA: TGCGCCAGCAGTGCTAGCGGGAGGGGGCCCGCAGATACGCAGTATTTT. Translation: CASSASGRGPADTQYF.

This clonotype came up many times. This chain links TRBV7-9 with TRBJ2-7; 10 nucleotides match TRBD2. Trimming at V came to 5 bases and at J to 4 bases, leaving 8 bases not matched to a gene. This CDR3 is built from 15 residues. Germline V gene lookup returns CDR1 SEHNR and CDR2 FQNEAQ (reference sequence). The CDR3 region is CASSLKREGGYEQYF. CDR3 bases: TGTGCCAGCAGCCTCAAGCGGGAGGGCGGTTACGAGCAGTACTTC.

V usage is TRBV10-2 and J usage is TRBJ2-7; weak D call: TRBD1 (6 bases). This CDR3 contains 12 residues. CDR1 is WSHSY and CDR2 is SAAADI in the germline V gene. The V end was cut by 10 bases, the J end by 3 bases, with 13 bases between. In DNA form, the CDR3 reads TGCGCCACCGAGGACAGCGGCTACGAGCAGTACTTC. Residues: CATEDSGYEQYF.

CDR3 in amino acids: CATSSPTSGGTEAFF. The CDR3 nucleotides read TGTGCCACCAGCAGCCCCACCTCGGGTGGGACTGAAGCTTTCTTT. The chain joins TRBV15 to TRBJ1-1; the D is unclear. V was shortened by 3 bases and J by 5 bases, with 16 bases between the two germline ends. Germline V CDR1 and CDR2: LNHNV, YYDKDF (reference sequence). The CDR3 consists of 15 residues.

This clonotype has ten or more counts. The genes are TRBV20-1 and TRBJ2-7; the match to TRBD1 covers 8 bases. CDR3 size: 13 residues. J gave up 4 bases and V 6 bases, and 8 bases lay outside the gene matches. Germline V gene lookup returns CDR1 DFQATT and CDR2 SNEGSKA (reference sequence). The CDR3 region is CSASRTGWYEQYF. CDR3 coding DNA: TGCAGTGCCAGCAGGACAGGGTGGTACGAGCAGTACTTC.

Note on this clonotype: One end of the junction does not line up with germline, which may come from a read error. This chain links TRBV20-1 with TRBJ2-7; TRBD2 might be the D (6 bases). The CDR3 contains 13 residues. The germline V gene has CDR1 DFQATT and CDR2 SNEGSKA (reference sequence). The CDR3, as DNA: TGCAGTACTAGAGCCATTCGCGGGGAAGCTAGTGACTTC. It encodes CSTRAIRGEASDF.

The chain has TRBV28 and TRBJ2-7; 12 nucleotides line up with TRBD2. V trimming: 7 bases; J trimming: 4 bases; junction bases outside the gene matches: 11. The CDR3 covers 16 residues. Germline CDR1 is MDHEN and CDR2 is SYDVKM. CDR3 loop: CASNPGGLAGSYEQYF. CDR3 nucleotides: TGTGCCAGCAACCCGGGGGGACTAGCGGGTTCATACGAGCAGTACTTC. The full variable domain, completed using reference TRBV28 and TRBJ2-7, is DVKVTQSSRYLVKRTGEKVFLECVQDMDHENMFWYRQDPGLGLRLIYFSYDVKMKEKGDIPEGYSVSREKKERFSLILESASTNQTSMYLCASNPGGLAGSYEQYFGPGTRLTVT.

This clonotype was seen a handful of times. CDR3 sequence reads: CASSPLGGGLQPQHF. Here the CDR3 DNA reads TGTGCCAGCAGCCCTCTGGGGGGGGGTCTTCAGCCCCAGCATTTT. The chain carries TRBV3-1 and TRBJ1-5, with D tentatively TRBD1 (5 bases). The CDR3 extends over 15 amino acids. Trimming left V 4 bases short and J 6 bases short, with 16 bases between. Germline V lookup: CDR1 LGHDT, CDR2 YNNKEL (reference sequence).

This clonotype was observed many times. The chain is built from TRBV7-2 and TRBJ2-1; D might be TRBD1 (11 bases). Germline V gene lookup returns CDR1 SGHTA and CDR2 FQGNSA. Trimming removed 1 base from V and 2 bases from J, with 24 bases in between. The CDR3 totals 20 residues. The CDR3 coding sequence is TGTGCCAGCAGCTTAGTGGGACAGGGGGTACTAGCGGGAACCTACAATGAGCAGTTCTTC. Residues: CASSLVGQGVLAGTYNEQFF.

The CDR3 DNA reads as TGCAGCGTTACCGGGGGCGCGTTGCACGAGCAGTACTTC. Its translation: CSVTGGALHEQYF. The chain joins TRBV29-1 to TRBJ2-7, with D possibly called TRBD1 or TRBD2 (6 bases each). V gave up 5 bases and J gave up 5 bases, with 16 bases separating them. Germline V gene data show CDR1 as SQVTM and CDR2 as ANQGSEA. This CDR3 has 13 residues.

The V call is TRBV30, the J call TRBJ2-1, with D tentatively TRBD2 (6 bases). There are 15 residues in the CDR3. The V end lost 4 bases, the J end lost 0 bases, and 13 bases lay between the germline ends. The germline gives CDR1 GTSNPN, CDR2 SVGIG (reference sequence). The CDR3 here is CAWTQGLFSYNEQFF. The CDR3 DNA is TGTGCCTGGACCCAAGGACTATTCTCCTACAATGAGCAGTTCTTC.

In this sample, this clonotype turned up a few times. Germline is not matched at one junction end, which may reflect a read error. The chain links TRBV25-1 to TRBJ2-2, with a possible D match to TRBD2 (5 bases). This CDR3 spans 15 amino acids. Germline V gene lookup returns CDR1 MGHDK and CDR2 SYGVNS. CDR3 region: CASSRPGTNTGKLFF. The CDR3 coding sequence is TGTGCCAGCAGTAGACCGGGAACGAACACCGGGAAGCTGTTTTTT. Using reference TRBV25-1 and TRBJ2-2 for the parts outside the CDR3, the full variable domain is EADIYQTPRYLVIGTGKKITLECSQTMGHDKMYWYQQDPGMELHLIHYSYGVNSTEKGDLSSESTVSRIRTEHFPLTLESARPSHTSQYLCASSRPGTNTGKLFFGEGSRLTVL.

The chain carries TRBV29-1 and TRBJ2-1; no firm D call. The CDR3 loop spans 11 amino acids. Trimming pared 7 bases from V and 9 bases from J, leaving 13 bases between. Per germline, CDR1 SQVTM and CDR2 ANQGSEA. The CDR3 spells CSGQLAGEQFF. CDR3 DNA: TGCAGCGGCCAGTTGGCTGGTGAGCAGTTCTTC.